These T cell receptor beta chains were read from a single sample in a study of cytomegalovirus exposure and HLA in healthy donors. Method: immunoSEQ multiplex PCR; TCRdb's copy keeps in-frame clones and lacks some. This table has fewer than 200,000 clones, around 77% appearing once. The sequenced material came from PBMCs. These receptors all stem from a man in his 60s in good health and CMV-seronegative. Both conserved end residues are part of each CDR3. A D gene is named only where the DNA matches it firmly. Some rows have no size entry. The others give once, few or many, or a class for an expanded clone.

CDR3 protein	CDR3 DNA	D gene	V gene	J gene	clone size
CASSDSGSGYGYTF	TGTGCCAGCAGTGACTCGGGCAGCGGATATGGCTACACCTTC	.	TRBV6-4	TRBJ1-2	.
CASSQELAAGADTQYF	TGCGCCAGCAGCCAAGAGTTGGCCGCGGGAGCAGATACGCAGTATTTT	TRBD2	TRBV4-3	TRBJ2-3	.
CSSSLDRDGLQPQHF	TGTTCCAGCAGCTTAGACAGGGACGGTCTTCAGCCCCAGCATTTT	TRBD1	TRBV7-9	TRBJ1-5	.
CASSLGGLFSPLHF	TGTGCCAGCAGTCTTGGGGGCTTGTTTTCACCCCTCCACTTT	.	TRBV5-6	TRBJ1-6	.
CASSLEQGGTGELFF	TGCGCCAGCAGCTTGGAACAGGGTGGCACCGGGGAGCTGTTTTTT	.	TRBV5-1	TRBJ2-2	few
CASSLSGTGGFTEAFF	TGTGCCAGCAGCTTGAGTGGGACAGGGGGTTTCACTGAAGCTTTCTTT	TRBD1	TRBV5-6	TRBJ1-1	.
CASSQDGGLGNTIYF	TGCGCCAGCAGCCAAGATGGAGGGTTAGGAAACACCATATATTTT	.	TRBV4-1	TRBJ1-3	.
CASSRGQGAPNYGYPF	TGCGCCAGCAGCCGCGGACAGGGGGCCCCTAACTATGGCTACCCCTTC	TRBD1	TRBV5-1	TRBJ1-2	.
CASSIWGQMNTEAFF	TGTGCCAGTAGTATTTGGGGACAGATGAACACTGAAGCTTTCTTT	TRBD1	TRBV19	TRBJ1-1	.
CASSEWSRRGNQPQHF	TGTGCCAGCAGTGAATGGTCCCGCAGGGGAAATCAGCCCCAGCATTTT	.	TRBV2	TRBJ1-5	.
CATSRGALDSDNYGYTF	TGTGCCACCAGCAGAGGGGCACTGGACAGCGATAACTATGGCTACACCTTC	.	TRBV15	TRBJ1-2	.
CAARHSTNSNQPQHF	TGTGCCGCCAGACACTCCACCAATAGCAATCAGCCCCAGCATTTT	.	TRBV6-1	TRBJ1-5	few
CASSARGWGDPGGDTQYF	TGTGCCAGCAGCGCTAGGGGGTGGGGTGACCCGGGGGGAGATACGCAGTATTTT	.	TRBV7-3	TRBJ2-3	.
CASSDGRRAYEQYF	TGTGCCAGCAGTGATGGCAGGCGAGCCTACGAGCAGTACTTC	.	TRBV25-1	TRBJ2-7	.
CSARDILNTEAFF	TGCAGCGCCCGGGACATCTTGAACACTGAAGCTTTCTTT	.	TRBV29-1	TRBJ1-1	.
CASSPGLAMNTGELFF	TGCGCCAGCAGCCCAGGACTAGCAATGAACACCGGGGAGCTGTTTTTT	TRBD2	TRBV5-1	TRBJ2-2	.
CASNSLGQANQPQNF	TGTGCCAGCAATAGCCTGGGACAGGCCAATCAGCCCCAGAATTTT	TRBD1	TRBV2	TRBJ1-5	.
CASSRQGVYEQYF	TGTGCCAGCAGCCGCCAGGGGGTCTACGAGCAGTACTTC	TRBD1	TRBV14	TRBJ2-7	once
CASSPRTSRNTGELFF	TGTGCCAGCAGCCCCCGGACTAGTCGGAACACCGGGGAGCTGTTTTTT	TRBD2	TRBV7-2	TRBJ2-2	.
CASSSTGGNYGYTF	TGTGCCAGCAGCTCAACAGGGGGGAACTATGGCTACACCTTC	TRBD1	TRBV7-2	TRBJ1-2	.
CASSPDGQGLTEAFF	TGTGCCAGCAGCCCGGACGGACAGGGCCTCACTGAAGCTTTCTTT	TRBD1	TRBV7-3	TRBJ1-1	.
CASSLVASNTEAFF	TGTGCCAGCAGCTTAGTCGCTAGTAACACTGAAGCTTTCTTT	.	TRBV7-8	TRBJ1-1	.
CSAGGNTEAFF	TGCAGTGCCGGGGGGAACACTGAAGCTTTCTTT	.	TRBV20-1	TRBJ1-1	.
CSVGLPSRENEQFF	TGCAGCGTTGGACTACCTAGTAGGGAAAATGAGCAGTTCTTC	.	TRBV29-1	TRBJ2-1	.
CASSDQPPGLAADTQYF	TGTGCCAGCAGCGACCAGCCCCCGGGACTAGCGGCAGATACGCAGTATTTT	TRBD2	TRBV27	TRBJ2-3	.
CASSAGQITDTQYF	TGTGCCAGCTCAGCCGGACAAATCACAGATACGCAGTATTTT	.	TRBV18	TRBJ2-3	.
CASSTQPGQGSDTQYF	TGTGCCAGCAGCACCCAACCGGGACAGGGCTCCGATACGCAGTATTTT	TRBD1	TRBV7-3	TRBJ2-3	.
CASSLGTGANMNTEAFF	TGCGCCAGCAGCTTAGGGACAGGGGCTAATATGAACACTGAAGCTTTCTTT	TRBD1	TRBV5-1	TRBJ1-1	.
CASSLGGLGWEQYF	TGTGCCAGCAGCTTAGGGGGACTGGGGTGGGAGCAGTACTTC	.	TRBV7-9	TRBJ2-7	.
CASSQNPSSGSAPNEQFF	TGCGCCAGCAGCCAAAATCCCTCAAGCGGGAGCGCCCCCAATGAGCAGTTCTTC	TRBD2	TRBV4-3	TRBJ2-1	.
CASSRTGMNTEAFF	TGTGCCAGCAGTAGGACAGGTATGAACACTGAAGCTTTCTTT	TRBD1	TRBV27	TRBJ1-1	.
CSAISGRAYNEQFF	TGCAGCGCTATAAGCGGGAGGGCTTACAATGAGCAGTTCTTC	TRBD2	TRBV29-1	TRBJ2-1	.
CASSAFPRQGDNYGYTF	TGTGCCAGCAGCGCTTTCCCGCGACAGGGGGATAACTATGGCTACACCTTC	TRBD1	TRBV7-9	TRBJ1-2	.
CASSFRRTGQPPGYTF	TGTGCCAGCAGCTTTCGCCGTACAGGGCAACCCCCTGGCTACACCTTC	.	TRBV11-2	TRBJ1-2	.
CASSRSGGVYEQYF	TGCGCCAGCAGCCGGAGCGGGGGGGTTTACGAGCAGTACTTC	TRBD2	TRBV5-1	TRBJ2-7	.
CASSLSSFGYEQYF	TGTGCCAGCAGCTTATCTAGCTTCGGCTACGAGCAGTACTTC	.	TRBV7-3	TRBJ2-7	.
CASSQAGQGSFRQPQHF	TGTGCCAGCAGTCAAGCAGGACAGGGTAGTTTTCGTCAGCCCCAGCATTTT	TRBD1	TRBV6-1	TRBJ1-5	.
CASSRQGDQPQHF	TGTGCCAGCAGCCGACAGGGGGATCAGCCCCAGCATTTT	TRBD1	TRBV5-8	TRBJ1-5	.
CASSQTGTAAEKLFF	TGTGCCAGCAGCCAAACCGGGACAGCTGCTGAAAAACTGTTTTTT	TRBD1	TRBV4-2	TRBJ1-4	once
CASSQDEEGYTF	TGTGCCAGCAGCCAAGATGAGGAGGGCTACACCTTC	.	TRBV4-2	TRBJ1-2	.